The clone carrying this T cell receptor (beta chain) was seen a few times. What it binds is not known. These data originate in a study of T-cell reconstitution after alpha-beta-depleted transplantation in children. A library of TCRbeta sequences, prepared with unique molecular identifiers, was generated. MiXCR, run by TCRdb on the PCR reads, gives a single entry per CDR3 protein. Among a few hundred thousand distinct CDR3 sequences listed, around two fifths were seen once. General study findings and limits: The main origin of T-cell counts and diversity one year after transplant was newly produced T cells. Surviving recipient T cells and thymic progenitors accounted for the high day-60 TCRbeta diversity observed in some patients. Reports say that about two months after transplant, the alpha-beta T cells came out of several hundred graft clones that had expanded.

The CDR3 totals 12 residues. Trimming pared 3 bases from V and 5 bases from J, leaving 7 bases between. Germline V gene lookup returns CDR1 DFQATT and CDR2 SNEGSKA (reference sequence). The TCR originated in a girl aged 2-9 years with aplastic anemia, due to receive a stem cell transplant. The genes are TRBV20-1 and TRBJ2-2, with a possible D match to TRBD2 (6 bases). The sequencing here drew on PBMCs, taken before TCRalphabeta/CD19-depleted stem cell transplant. The CDR3 DNA follows: TGCAGTGCTAGTGGGGGGACCGGGGAGCTGTTTTTT. Its translation: CSASGGTGELFF.